This T cell receptor beta chain was found in a study of blood T cell repertoires in COVID-19. Study as a whole: Samples taken during acute and convalescent COVID-19 were collected in the United States, Italy and Spain. PBMCs, B-cell-depleted T cells, or T cells were the source of the cDNA or gDNA that made up the material.

Methods used by the authors: Estimation of nucleated cell counts was performed using reference gene primer amplification. Repertoires were generated with immunoSEQ multiplex PCR, while TCRdb's copy carries only in-frame clones and drops some. That table is the source of V, J and clone size, and D and trimming were worked out from the DNA. The sample has some 140,000 clones, 79% seen once. This clone was counted between two and nine times. The length of the CDR3 is 14 residues. Germline CDR1 and CDR2: LGHDT and YNNKEL (reference sequence). The germline V and J ends were trimmed by 4 bases and 4 bases, with 13 bases remaining between them.

The V gene is TRBV3-1 (or the pseudogene TRBV3-2), the J gene TRBJ2-5; D is undetermined. Sequencing was carried out using peripheral blood. This TCR was recovered from a man aged 55 to 70 with acute or convalescent COVID-19. CDR3 sequence: CASSLVRVGETQYF. As DNA, the CDR3 is TGTGCCAGCAGCCTTGTACGGGTAGGAGAGACCCAGTACTTC.